The text below deals with one T cell receptor (beta chain). Its antigen remains unknown. Reverse transcription of all isolated RNA meant that expressed TCRB transcripts were sequenced. Samples of naive, central memory and regulatory T cells yielded a mean of about 3.4 million reads. TCRdb's copy holds only in-frame clones and misses some; the assay was immunoSEQ multiplex PCR. The sample contains a few hundred thousand clones, around 10% of which appear only once. The entry originates in a study of beta chain features in type 1 diabetes. Regarding the study as a whole: Naive, central memory and Treg TCRB repertoires seemed to resemble each other more closely in patients than they did in healthy donors. Among patients with Type 1 diabetes, TCRB CDR3s were moderately but significantly shorter in every one of the four CD4+ subsets.

The length of the CDR3 is 13 residues. V lost 7 bases and J lost 6, with 13 bases in between. CDR1 SGHAT and CDR2 FQNNGV come from the germline V gene. The sequencing sample was made of central memory CD4+ T cells from blood. The V and J genes are TRBV11-2 and TRBJ2-1; D remains ambiguous. The sequence derives from a man between 25 and 39 years old with type 1 diabetes. CDR3 protein: CASTPTLVNEQFF. The CDR3, as DNA: TGTGCCAGCACCCCCACCCTAGTCAATGAGCAGTTCTTC.